This TCR beta chain comes out of a study of blood T cell repertoires in COVID-19. Germline V CDR1 and CDR2: LNHDA, SQIVND (reference sequence). CDR3 length: 15 residues. The junction had 4 bases not matched to a gene; V was cut back by 3 bases and J by 0 bases. Generated by immunoSEQ multiplex PCR, the TCRdb table keeps only in-frame clones and is missing some. The data show roughly 260,000 clones, roughly 87% seen once. The origin of this receptor is a woman in her 30s with acute COVID-19. The rearrangement joins TRBV19 to TRBJ2-7; the match to TRBD2 covers 8 bases. The sequencing input was PBMCs or T cells enriched from blood (not recorded which). Written as DNA, the CDR3 is TGTGCCAGTAGTATTGCCGGGGGGGTCTCCTACGAGCAGTACTTC. It specifies CASSIAGGVSYEQYF.